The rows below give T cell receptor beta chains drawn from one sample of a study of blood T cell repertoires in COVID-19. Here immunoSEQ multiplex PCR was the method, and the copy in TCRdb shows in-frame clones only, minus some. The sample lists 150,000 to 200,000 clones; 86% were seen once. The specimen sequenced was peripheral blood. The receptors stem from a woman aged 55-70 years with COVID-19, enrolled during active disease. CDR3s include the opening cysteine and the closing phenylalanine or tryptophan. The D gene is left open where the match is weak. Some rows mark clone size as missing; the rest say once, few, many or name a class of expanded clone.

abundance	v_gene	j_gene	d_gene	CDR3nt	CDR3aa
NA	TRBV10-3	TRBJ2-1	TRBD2	TGTGCCATCAGTGAGTCGACTCCTAGCGGGTATTACAATGAGCAGTTCTTC	CAISESTPSGYYNEQFF
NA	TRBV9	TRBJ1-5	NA	TGTGCCAGCAGCAGATCAGGGGATTTTAGCAATCAGCCCCAGCATTTT	CASSRSGDFSNQPQHF
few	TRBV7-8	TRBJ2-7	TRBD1	TGTGCCAGCAGCTTAGACCGGACAGGGAGCCACGAGCAGTACTTC	CASSLDRTGSHEQYF
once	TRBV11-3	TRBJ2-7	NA	TGTGCCAGCAGTTCCGGACTCATTAGCTCCTACGAGCAGTACTTC	CASSSGLISSYEQYF
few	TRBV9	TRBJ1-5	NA	TGTGCCAGCAGCGTAGGAGGGGAGGGTCAGCCCCAGCATTTT	CASSVGGEGQPQHF
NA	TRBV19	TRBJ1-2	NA	TGTGCCAGTAGTATTGGTCAGTACTATGGCTACACCTTC	CASSIGQYYGYTF
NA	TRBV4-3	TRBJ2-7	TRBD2	TGCGCCAGCAGCCAAGCCGCTAGCGGTTCCTACGAGCAGTACTTC	CASSQAASGSYEQYF
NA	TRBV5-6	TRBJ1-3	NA	TGTGCCAGCAGTCCGACAGGCTCTGGAAACACCATATATTTT	CASSPTGSGNTIYF
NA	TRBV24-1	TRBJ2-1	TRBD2	TGTGCCACCAGTGGCGTAGCGGGAGGGTACTACAATGAGCAGTTCTTC	CATSGVAGGYYNEQFF
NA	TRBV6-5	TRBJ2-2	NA	TGTGCCAGCAGTTACTCGATCGCGTCGAACACCGGGGAGCTGTTTTTT	CASSYSIASNTGELFF
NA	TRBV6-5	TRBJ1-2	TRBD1	TGTGCCGGAGGTCGACAGGGGTTTAACTATGGCTACACCTTC	CAGGRQGFNYGYTF
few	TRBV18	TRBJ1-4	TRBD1	TGTGCCAGCTCACTATCGTTTTGGACAGGGGCTACTTGGAATGAAAAACTGTTTTTT	CASSLSFWTGATWNEKLFF
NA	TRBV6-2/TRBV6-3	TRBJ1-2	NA	TGTGCCAGCAGTTTAGGAGGGGCCTATGGCTACACCTTC	CASSLGGAYGYTF
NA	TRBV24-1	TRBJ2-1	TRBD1	TGTGCCACCAGTGCTAGGACAGGAGAACATGAGCAGTTCTTC	CATSARTGEHEQFF
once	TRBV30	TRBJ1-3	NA	TGTGCCTGGAGAGGGGATAACTCTGGAAACACCATATATTTT	CAWRGDNSGNTIYF
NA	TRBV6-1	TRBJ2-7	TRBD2	TGTGCCAGCAGTGACGGGGCGGGAGGACGGGAGCAGTACTTC	CASSDGAGGREQYF
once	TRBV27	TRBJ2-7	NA	TGTGCCAGCAGTTTATTGGCGGCCGGTTCCTACGAGCAGTACTTC	CASSLLAAGSYEQYF
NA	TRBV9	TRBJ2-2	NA	TGTGCCAGCAGCGTAGCGGTTTGGCCAGGGGTAGACACCGGGGAGCTGTTTTTT	CASSVAVWPGVDTGELFF
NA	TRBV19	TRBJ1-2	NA	TGTGCCACAGGCGACTATGGCTACACCTTC	CATGDYGYTF
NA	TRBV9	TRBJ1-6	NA	TGTGCCAGCAGCCGCAGTTGGAATTCACCCCTCCACTTT	CASSRSWNSPLHF
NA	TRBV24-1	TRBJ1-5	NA	TGTGCCACCAGTGAGGGGGGGTGGAGCAATCAGCCCCAGCATTTT	CATSEGGWSNQPQHF
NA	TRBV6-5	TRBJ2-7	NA	TGTGCCAGCAGTTACTCGAGAGGCAGATCCTACGAGCAGTACTTC	CASSYSRGRSYEQYF
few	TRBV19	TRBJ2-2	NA	TGTGCCAGTAGCCGGCGGGACTCAAACACCGGGGAGCTGTTTTTT	CASSRRDSNTGELFF
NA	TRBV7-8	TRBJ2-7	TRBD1	TGTGCCAGCAGCTTAGAGAGGGGGCCCTACGAGCAGTACTTC	CASSLERGPYEQYF
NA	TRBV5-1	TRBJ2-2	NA	TGCGCCAGCAGCTTGACGGTTTCGAACACCGGGGAGCTGTTTTTT	CASSLTVSNTGELFF
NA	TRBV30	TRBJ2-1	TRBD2	TGTGCCTGGATGCTAGCGGGAGTTTTAGATCCCTACAATGAGCAGTTCTTC	CAWMLAGVLDPYNEQFF
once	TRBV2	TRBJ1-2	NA	TGTGCCAGCAGTGAAGCCTCCTATGGCTACACCTTC	CASSEASYGYTF
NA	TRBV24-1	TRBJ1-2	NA	TGTGCCACCCAGGGAAATCCATTCAATGGCTACACCTTC	CATQGNPFNGYTF
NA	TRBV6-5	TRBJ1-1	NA	TGTGCCAGCGAAAGGGAGTCGACTGAAGCTTTCTTT	CASERESTEAFF
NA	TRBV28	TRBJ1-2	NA	TGTGCCAGCAGTTTTGAGGGCGACTATGGCTACACCTTC	CASSFEGDYGYTF
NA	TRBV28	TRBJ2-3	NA	TGTGCCAGCAATTTTCCGGGAGTGTTAGATACGCAGTATTTT	CASNFPGVLDTQYF
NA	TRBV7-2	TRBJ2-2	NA	TGTGCCAGCAGTCCCTGGGGCGTCCAAGAGGCAGCCTACACCGGGGAGCTGTTTTTT	CASSPWGVQEAAYTGELFF
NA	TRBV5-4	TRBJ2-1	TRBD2	TGTGCCAGCAGCTTGGCCGGCGGGAGAGCTCCTTACAATGAGCAGTTCTTC	CASSLAGGRAPYNEQFF
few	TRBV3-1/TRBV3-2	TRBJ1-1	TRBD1	TGTGCCAGCAGAAGAGAGGGACAGGGCTCTGAAGCTTTCTTT	CASRREGQGSEAFF
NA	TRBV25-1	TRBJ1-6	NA	TGTGCCAGCAGACCCCCCCCGGGACTGAAATATAATTCACCCCTCCACTTT	CASRPPPGLKYNSPLHF
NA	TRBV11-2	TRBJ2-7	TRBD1	TGTGCCAGCAGCTTAGGGGAAGGGGGCGGCTACGAGCAGTACTTC	CASSLGEGGGYEQYF
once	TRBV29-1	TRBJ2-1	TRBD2	TGCAGCTTATCTAGCGGGATAAGATCTGAGCAGTTCTTC	CSLSSGIRSEQFF
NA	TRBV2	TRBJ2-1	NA	TGTGCCAGCAGCGGGGACTTCAGCAATGAGCAGTTCTTC	CASSGDFSNEQFF
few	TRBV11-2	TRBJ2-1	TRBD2	TGTGCCAGCAGCTCGCGGACTAGCGGGAGGTACAATGAGCAGTTCTTC	CASSSRTSGRYNEQFF
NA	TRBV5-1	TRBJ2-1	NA	TGCGCCAGCAGCTTAGAGGGAGCGACCCACAATGAGCAGTTCTTC	CASSLEGATHNEQFF
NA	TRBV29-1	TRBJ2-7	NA	TGCAGCGTCGCCACTAGCACCCCCTACGAGCAGTACTTC	CSVATSTPYEQYF
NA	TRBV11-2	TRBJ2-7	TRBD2	TGTGCCAGCAGCTTAGCTAGCGGGGGGACCTCCTACGAGCAGTACTTC	CASSLASGGTSYEQYF
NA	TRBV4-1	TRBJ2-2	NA	TGCGCCAGCAGCCAACAGGGACAAGCCACCGGGGAGCTGTTTTTT	CASSQQGQATGELFF
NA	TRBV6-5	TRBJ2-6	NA	TGTGCCAGCAGTTCAGGGTCTGGGGCCAACGTCCTGACTTTC	CASSSGSGANVLTF
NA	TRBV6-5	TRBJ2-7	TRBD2	TGTGCCAGCAGTTACTCTCCGGCAGGGAGGGGCGAGCAGTACTTC	CASSYSPAGRGEQYF